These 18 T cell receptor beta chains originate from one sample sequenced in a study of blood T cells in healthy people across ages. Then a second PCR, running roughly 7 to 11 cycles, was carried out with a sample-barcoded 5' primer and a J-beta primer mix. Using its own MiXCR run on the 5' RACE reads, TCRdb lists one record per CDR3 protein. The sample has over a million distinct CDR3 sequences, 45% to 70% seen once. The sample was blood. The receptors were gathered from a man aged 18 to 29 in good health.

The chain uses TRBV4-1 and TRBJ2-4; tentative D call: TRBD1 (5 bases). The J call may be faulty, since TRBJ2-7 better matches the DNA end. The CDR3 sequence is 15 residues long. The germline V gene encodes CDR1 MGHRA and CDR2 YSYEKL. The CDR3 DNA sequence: TGCGCCAGCAGCCAAATCCAGGGTCTGGCCTACGAGCAGTACTTC. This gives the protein CASSQIQGLAYEQYF.

CDR3 sequence: CASSSEGLTRQNTGELFF. The CDR3 nucleotides read TGCGCCAGCAGCTCGGAGGGACTAACGAGACAGAACACCGGGGAGCTGTTTTTT. The chain has TRBV5-1 and TRBJ2-2; 7 positions match TRBD2. This CDR3 spans 18 amino acids. Germline V gives CDR1 SGHRS, CDR2 YFSETQ. The V and J ends lost 3 bases and 1 base, in that order; junction bases with no gene match: 12.

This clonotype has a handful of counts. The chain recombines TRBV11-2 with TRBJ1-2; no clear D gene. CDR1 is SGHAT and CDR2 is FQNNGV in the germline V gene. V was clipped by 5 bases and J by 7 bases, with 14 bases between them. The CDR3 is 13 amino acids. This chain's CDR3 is CASSPLRAFGYTF. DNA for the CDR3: TGTGCCAGCAGCCCCTTACGTGCCTTTGGCTACACCTTC.

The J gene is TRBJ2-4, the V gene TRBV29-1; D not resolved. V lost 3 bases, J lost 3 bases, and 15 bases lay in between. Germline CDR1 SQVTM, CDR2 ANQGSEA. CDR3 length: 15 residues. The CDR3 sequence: CSVEVLGLDKNIQYF. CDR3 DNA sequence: TGCAGCGTTGAGGTATTAGGGCTAGACAAAAACATTCAGTACTTC.

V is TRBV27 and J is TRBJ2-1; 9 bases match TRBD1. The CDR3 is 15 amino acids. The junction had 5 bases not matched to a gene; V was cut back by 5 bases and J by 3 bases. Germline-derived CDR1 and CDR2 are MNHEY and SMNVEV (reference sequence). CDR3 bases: TGTGCCAGCAGTGGACAGGGGCCCCTCTACAATGAGCAGTTCTTC. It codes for CASSGQGPLYNEQFF.

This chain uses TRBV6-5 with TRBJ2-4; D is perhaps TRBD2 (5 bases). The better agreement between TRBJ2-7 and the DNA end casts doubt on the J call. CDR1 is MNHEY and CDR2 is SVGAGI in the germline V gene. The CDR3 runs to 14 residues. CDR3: CASRTGIPPYEQYF. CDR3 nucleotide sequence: TGTGCCAGCAGAACCGGGATACCGCCCTACGAGCAGTACTTC.

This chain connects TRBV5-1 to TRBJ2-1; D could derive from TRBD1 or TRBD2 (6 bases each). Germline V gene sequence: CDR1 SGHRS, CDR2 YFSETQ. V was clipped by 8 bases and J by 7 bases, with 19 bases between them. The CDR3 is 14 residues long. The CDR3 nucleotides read TGCGCCAGTTTCATCGGGGGCGGATTTAATGAGCAGTTCTTC. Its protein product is CASFIGGGFNEQFF. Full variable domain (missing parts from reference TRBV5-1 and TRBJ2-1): KAGVTQTPRYLIKTRGQQVTLSCSPISGHRSVSWYQQTPGQGLQFLFEYFSETQRNKGNFPGRFSGRQFSNSRSEMNVSTLELGDSALYLCASFIGGGFNEQFFGPGTRLTVL.

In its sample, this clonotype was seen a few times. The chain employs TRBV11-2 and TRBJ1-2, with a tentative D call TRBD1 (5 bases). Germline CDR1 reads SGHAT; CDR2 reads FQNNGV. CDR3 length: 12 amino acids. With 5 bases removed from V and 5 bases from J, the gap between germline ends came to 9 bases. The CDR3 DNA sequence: TGTGCCAGCAGCCGAGAGGGGTATGGCTACACCTTC. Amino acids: CASSREGYGYTF.

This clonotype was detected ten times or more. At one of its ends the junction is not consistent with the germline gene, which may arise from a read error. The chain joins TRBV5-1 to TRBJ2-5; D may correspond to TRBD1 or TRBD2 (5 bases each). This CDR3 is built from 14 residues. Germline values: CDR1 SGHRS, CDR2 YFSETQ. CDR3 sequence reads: CASSLVGDQETQYF. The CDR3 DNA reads TGTGCCAGCAGTTTGGTGGGGGACCAAGAGACCCAGTACTTC.

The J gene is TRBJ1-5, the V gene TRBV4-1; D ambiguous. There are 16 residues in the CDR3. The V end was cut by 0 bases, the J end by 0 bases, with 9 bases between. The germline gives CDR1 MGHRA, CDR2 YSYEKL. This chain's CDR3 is CASSQEGFYSNQPQHF. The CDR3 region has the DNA TGCGCCAGCAGCCAAGAGGGCTTCTATAGCAATCAGCCCCAGCATTTT.

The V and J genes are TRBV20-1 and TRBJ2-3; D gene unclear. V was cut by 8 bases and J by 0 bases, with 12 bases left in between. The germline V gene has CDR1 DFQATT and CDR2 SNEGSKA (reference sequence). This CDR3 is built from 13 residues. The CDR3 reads CSFDGASTDTQYF. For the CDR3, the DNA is TGCAGTTTTGACGGCGCGAGCACAGATACGCAGTATTTT.

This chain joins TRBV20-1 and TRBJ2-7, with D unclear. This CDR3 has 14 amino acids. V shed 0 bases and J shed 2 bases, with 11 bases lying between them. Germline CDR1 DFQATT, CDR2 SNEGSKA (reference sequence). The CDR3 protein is CSARDGQDPYEQYF. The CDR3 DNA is TGCAGTGCTAGAGATGGGCAGGACCCCTACGAGCAGTACTTC.

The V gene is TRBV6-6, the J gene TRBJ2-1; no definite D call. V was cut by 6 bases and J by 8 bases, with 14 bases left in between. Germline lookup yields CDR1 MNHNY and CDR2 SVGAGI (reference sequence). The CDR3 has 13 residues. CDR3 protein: CASSPSSAYEQFF. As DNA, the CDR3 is TGTGCCAGCAGCCCGTCGAGCGCCTATGAGCAGTTCTTC.

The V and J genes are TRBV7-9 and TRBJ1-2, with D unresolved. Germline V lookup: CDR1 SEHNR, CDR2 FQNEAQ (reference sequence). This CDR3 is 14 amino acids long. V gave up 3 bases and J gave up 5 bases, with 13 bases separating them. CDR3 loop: CASSFKGYFYGYTF. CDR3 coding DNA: TGTGCCAGCAGCTTCAAGGGTTATTTTTATGGCTACACCTTC.

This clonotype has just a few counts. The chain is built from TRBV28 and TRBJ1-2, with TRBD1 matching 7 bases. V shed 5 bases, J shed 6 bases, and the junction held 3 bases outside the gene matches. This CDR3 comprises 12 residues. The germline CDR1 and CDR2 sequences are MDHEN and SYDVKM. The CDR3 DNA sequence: TGTGCCAGCAGTCCGGACAGGAATGGCTACACCTTC. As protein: CASSPDRNGYTF.

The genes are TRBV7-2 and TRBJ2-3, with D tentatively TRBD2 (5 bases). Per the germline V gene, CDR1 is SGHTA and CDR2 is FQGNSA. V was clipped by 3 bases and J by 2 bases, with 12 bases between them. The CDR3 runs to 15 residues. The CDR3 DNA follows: TGTGCCAGCAGCTTCGGGGTAGTGACCACAGATACGCAGTATTTT. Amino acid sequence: CASSFGVVTTDTQYF.

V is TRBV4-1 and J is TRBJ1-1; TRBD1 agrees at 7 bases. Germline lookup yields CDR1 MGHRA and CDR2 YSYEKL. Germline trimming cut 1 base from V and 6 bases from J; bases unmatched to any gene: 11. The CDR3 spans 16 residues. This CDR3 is CASSQVAGGYASEAFF. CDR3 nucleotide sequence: TGCGCCAGCAGCCAAGTTGCAGGGGGGTATGCGTCTGAAGCTTTCTTT.

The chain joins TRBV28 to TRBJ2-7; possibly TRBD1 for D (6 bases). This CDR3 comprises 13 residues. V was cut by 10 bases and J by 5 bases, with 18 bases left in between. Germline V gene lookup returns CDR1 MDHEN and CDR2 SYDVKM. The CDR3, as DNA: TGTGCCACCCTTCCCACAGGGACCCACGAGCAGTACTTC. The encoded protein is CATLPTGTHEQYF.